The present T cell receptor (beta chain) was sequenced within a study of shared clonotypes between healthy human individuals. Study outcomes and limitations: Blood alone was sampled, and tissue repertoires likely differ.

This clone was found many times. Its antigen is still unknown. In unsorted samples, genomic DNA was obtained using about 90 million PBMCs. Measured with immunoSEQ multiplex PCR; TCRdb has only the in-frame clones, and not every one. The data show fewer than 600,000 clones, around 81% seen once. This CDR3 comprises 13 residues. V lost 6 bases and J 3 bases, leaving 12 bases between the germline ends. CDR1 SNHLY and CDR2 FYNNEI come from the germline V gene. This chain links TRBV2 with TRBJ2-7; D is perhaps TRBD2 (5 bases). Sequencing input: PBMCs. This sequence originates from a woman in her 40s in good health. Some clones in this sample may be carry-over from other donors' samples. The CDR3 coding sequence is TGTGCCAGCAGCCCACTAGTTGACTACGAGCAGTACTTC. It yields the protein CASSPLVDYEQYF.